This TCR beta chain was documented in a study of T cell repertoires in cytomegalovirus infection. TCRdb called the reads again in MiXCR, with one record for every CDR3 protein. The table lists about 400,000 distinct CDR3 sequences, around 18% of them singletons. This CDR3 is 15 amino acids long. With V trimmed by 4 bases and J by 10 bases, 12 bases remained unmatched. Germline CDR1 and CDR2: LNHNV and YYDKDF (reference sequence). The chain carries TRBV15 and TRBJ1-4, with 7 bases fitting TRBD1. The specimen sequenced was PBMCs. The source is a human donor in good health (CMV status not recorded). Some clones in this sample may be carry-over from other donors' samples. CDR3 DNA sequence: TGTGCCACCAGCAACGAAGGAGGGGGCGCGGGAAAACTGTTTTTT. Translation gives CATSNEGGGAGKLFF.